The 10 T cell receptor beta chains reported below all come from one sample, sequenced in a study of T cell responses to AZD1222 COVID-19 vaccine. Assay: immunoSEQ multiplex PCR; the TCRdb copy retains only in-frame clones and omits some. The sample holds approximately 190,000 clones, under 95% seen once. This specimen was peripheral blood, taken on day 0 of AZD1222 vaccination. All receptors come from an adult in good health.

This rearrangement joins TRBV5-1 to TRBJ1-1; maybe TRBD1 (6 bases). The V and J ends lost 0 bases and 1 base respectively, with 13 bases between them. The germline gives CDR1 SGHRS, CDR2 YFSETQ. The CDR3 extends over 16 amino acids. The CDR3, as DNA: TGCGCCAGCAGCTTGGGATCGGGGGGCGCGAACACTGAAGCTTTCTTT. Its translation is CASSLGSGGANTEAFF.

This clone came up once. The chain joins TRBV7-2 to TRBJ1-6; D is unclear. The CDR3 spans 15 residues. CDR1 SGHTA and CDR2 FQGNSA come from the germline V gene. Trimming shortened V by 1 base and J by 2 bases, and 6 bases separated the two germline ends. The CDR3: CASSLVQAYNSPLHF. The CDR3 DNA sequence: TGTGCCAGCAGCTTAGTGCAGGCCTATAATTCACCCCTCCACTTT.

In DNA, the CDR3 is TGCGCCACAAGGGACAGACCCTACGAGCAGTACTTC. This gives the protein CATRDRPYEQYF. The chain recombines TRBV10-2 with TRBJ2-7, with 7 bases matching TRBD1. J gave up 2 bases and V 10 bases, and 5 bases lay outside the gene matches. The germline V gene has CDR1 WSHSY and CDR2 SAAADI. The CDR3 loop spans 12 amino acids.

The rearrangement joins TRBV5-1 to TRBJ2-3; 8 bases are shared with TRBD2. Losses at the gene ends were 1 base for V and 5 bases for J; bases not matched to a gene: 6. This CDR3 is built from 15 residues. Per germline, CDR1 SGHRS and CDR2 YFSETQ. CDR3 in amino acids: CASSLTSGVIDTQYF. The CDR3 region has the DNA TGCGCCAGCAGCTTGACTAGCGGAGTGATAGATACGCAGTATTTT.

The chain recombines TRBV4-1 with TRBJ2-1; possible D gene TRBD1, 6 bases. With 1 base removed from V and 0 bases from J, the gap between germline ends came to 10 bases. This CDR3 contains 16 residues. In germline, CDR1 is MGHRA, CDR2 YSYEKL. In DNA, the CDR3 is TGCGCCAGCAGCCAAGGAGGGGGAGTCTCCTACAATGAGCAGTTCTTC. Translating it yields CASSQGGGVSYNEQFF.

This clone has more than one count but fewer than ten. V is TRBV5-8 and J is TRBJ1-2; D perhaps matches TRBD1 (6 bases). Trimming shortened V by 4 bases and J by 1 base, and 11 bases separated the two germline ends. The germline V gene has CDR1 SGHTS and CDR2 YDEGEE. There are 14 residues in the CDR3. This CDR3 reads CASSPGQYNYGYTF. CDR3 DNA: TGTGCCAGCAGCCCCGGACAGTATAACTATGGCTACACCTTC. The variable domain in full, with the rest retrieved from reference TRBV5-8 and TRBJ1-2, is EAGVTQSPTHLIKTRGQQATLRCSPISGHTSVYWYQQALGLGLQFLLWYDEGEERNRGNFPPRFSGRQFPNYSSELNVNALELEDSALYLCASSPGQYNYGYTFGSGTRLTVV.

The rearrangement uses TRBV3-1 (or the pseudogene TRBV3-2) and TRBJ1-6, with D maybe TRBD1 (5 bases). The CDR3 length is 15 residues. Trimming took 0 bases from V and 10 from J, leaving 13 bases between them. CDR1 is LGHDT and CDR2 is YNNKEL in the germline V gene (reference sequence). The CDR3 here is CASSQEQVGSSPLHF. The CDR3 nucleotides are TGTGCCAGCAGCCAAGAACAGGTTGGGTCCTCACCCCTCCACTTT.

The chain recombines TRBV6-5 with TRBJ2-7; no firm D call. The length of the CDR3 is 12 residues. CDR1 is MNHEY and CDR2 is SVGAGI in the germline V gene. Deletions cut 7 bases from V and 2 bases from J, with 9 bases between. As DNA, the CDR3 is TGTGCCAGCACACAAAGAGCCTACGAGCAGTACTTC. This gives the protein CASTQRAYEQYF.

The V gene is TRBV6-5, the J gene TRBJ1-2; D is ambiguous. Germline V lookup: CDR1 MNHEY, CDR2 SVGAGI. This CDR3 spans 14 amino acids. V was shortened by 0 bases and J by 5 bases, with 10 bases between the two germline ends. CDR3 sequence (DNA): TGTGCCAGCAGTTACTCATGGGGTCTTTATGGCTACACCTTC. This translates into CASSYSWGLYGYTF.

CDR3 sequence: CASSLGGKPGDTEAFF. For the CDR3, the DNA is TGTGCCAGCAGCTTAGGGGGGAAACCCGGGGACACTGAAGCTTTCTTT. The V and J genes are TRBV7-9 and TRBJ1-1, with D tentatively TRBD1 (5 bases). Germline-derived CDR1 and CDR2 are SEHNR and FQNEAQ (reference sequence). This CDR3 has 16 amino acids. V lost 1 base to trimming and J lost 3 bases, with 15 bases between them.